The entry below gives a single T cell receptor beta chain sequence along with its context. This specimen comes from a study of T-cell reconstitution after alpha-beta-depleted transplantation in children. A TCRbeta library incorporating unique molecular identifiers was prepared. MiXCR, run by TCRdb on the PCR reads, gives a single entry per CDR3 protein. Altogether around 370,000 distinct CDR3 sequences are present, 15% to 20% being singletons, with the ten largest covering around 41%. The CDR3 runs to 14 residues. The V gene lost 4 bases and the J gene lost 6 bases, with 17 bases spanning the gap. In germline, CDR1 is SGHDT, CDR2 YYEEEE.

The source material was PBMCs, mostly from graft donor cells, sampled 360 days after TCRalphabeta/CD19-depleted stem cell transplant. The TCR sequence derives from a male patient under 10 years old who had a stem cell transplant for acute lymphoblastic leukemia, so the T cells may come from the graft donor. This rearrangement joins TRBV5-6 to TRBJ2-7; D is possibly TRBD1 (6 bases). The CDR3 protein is CASSLKGVGGEQYF. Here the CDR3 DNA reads TGTGCCAGCAGCCTGAAGGGGGTCGGCGGCGAGCAGTACTTC.